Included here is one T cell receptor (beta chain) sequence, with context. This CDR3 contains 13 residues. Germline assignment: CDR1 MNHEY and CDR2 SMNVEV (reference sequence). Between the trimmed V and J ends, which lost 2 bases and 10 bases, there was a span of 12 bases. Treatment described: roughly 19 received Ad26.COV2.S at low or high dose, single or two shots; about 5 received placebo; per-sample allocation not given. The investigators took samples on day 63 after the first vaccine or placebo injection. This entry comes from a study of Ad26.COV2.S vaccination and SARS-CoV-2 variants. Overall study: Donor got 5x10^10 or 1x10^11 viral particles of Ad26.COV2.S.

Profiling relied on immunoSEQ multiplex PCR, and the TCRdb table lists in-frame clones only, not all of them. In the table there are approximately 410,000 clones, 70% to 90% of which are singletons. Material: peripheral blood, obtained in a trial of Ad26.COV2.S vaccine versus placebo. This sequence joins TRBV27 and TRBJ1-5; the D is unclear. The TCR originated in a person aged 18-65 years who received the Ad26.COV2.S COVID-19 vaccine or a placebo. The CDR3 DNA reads TGTGCCAGCAGTTTAGGAAAGCGATCCCCCCAGCATTTT. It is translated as CASSLGKRSPQHF.